This T cell receptor beta chain emerged from a study of brain T cells in children with intractable seizures. Pre-surgery treatment included at least one anti-epileptic drug. The assay was immunoSEQ multiplex PCR, and TCRdb's table has in-frame clones only and misses some. The sample holds approximately 77,000 clones, just over 90% seen once. The CDR3 is made up of 12 amino acids. Germline-derived CDR1 and CDR2 are MNHEY and SVGAGI. V lost 5 bases to trimming and J lost 6 bases, with 7 bases between them. This TCR was recovered from a boy younger than two with tuberous sclerosis and intractable seizures. The gene calls are TRBV6-5 and TRBJ2-2; unclear D gene. The sample here was peripheral blood, taken at surgery. The CDR3 reads CASSIGAGELFF. CDR3 coding DNA: TGTGCCAGCAGTATTGGGGCCGGGGAGCTGTTTTTT.